This TCR beta chain is drawn from a study of T cell repertoires in breast cancer (dated by TCRdb to the mid-2010s). For the study in its entirety: Tumors, lymph nodes and peripheral blood lymphocytes from breast cancer patients, as well as peripheral blood from healthy control donors, were profiled. Tumor-free lymph nodes were processed without enzymatic digestion, and blood samples were separated by Ficoll. Tumors and tumor-involved lymph nodes were minced and digested with Liberase and DNase, then filtered through 70-um and 40-um filters. On average, sequencing produced about 500,000 sequences per sample and 8 to 10 reads per input cell. Given the low mutational burden of breast cancer and the rarity of common mutations in breast cancer, it was reasoned that TCRs shared between breast cancer patients would target shared antigens. The controls were nine healthy donors whose age range was similar to that of the patients. Most of the roughly 19 patient tumors analyzed for shared TCRs were ER+/PR+.

Taking its sample share into account, this clonotype is medium-sized (0.01 to 0.1%). No antigen is known for it. Base qualities are not provided; no much larger clone lies one nucleotide away. Paper-wide results and their limitations: Compared with tumor-free nodes, tumor-involved sentinel lymph nodes shared about fourfold more TCRs with matched tumor repertoires (roughly 7.3% versus 1.9%). Genuine antitumor clones may have been missed because singleton TCRs were discarded and only part of each tumor was sampled. Shared TCRs were encoded by various nucleotide sequences, which suggests selection and expansion based on antigen. Under 20 TCR pairs were shared across seven or more patient tumors and were rarely found in control blood, which suggests possible tumor specificity. Emulsion RT-PCR was considered qualitative rather than quantitative, because transcript abundance and primer differences skewed the recovery of clones.

To analyze paired alpha-beta TCRs of CD8+ T cells, the researchers used an expanded emulsion RT-PCR method with primers covering all TCR V genes. Before emulsion RT-PCR, CD8+ T cells were isolated using a CD8 positive selection kit and then incubated overnight in around 9.1 IU/mL IL-2. Library generation was performed with emulsion pairing. Unpaired genes were suppressed by a second nested PCR containing blocking oligos, after which a third nested PCR added Illumina adaptors and barcodes. Each emulsion RT-PCR master mix contained roughly 5,000-260,000 T cells, with C-region, Stepout and V-region primers. The Micellula Emulsion and Purification Kit was used to generate emulsions, and Qiagen OneStep RT-PCR reagents were used for RT-PCR. Pooled libraries were sequenced on an Illumina MiSeq with paired-end 2 x 250 reads. In the paper's pipeline: Read pairs were joined in Galaxy and clipped at the engineered overlap into separate alpha and beta files, and reads that were not clipped were discarded. Alpha-beta pairs were assigned with CompleteTCR, a MiTCR-based pipeline that links chains sharing read cluster identifiers using an R script. TCR sequences observed only once, about 1-3.3%, were removed as potential sequencing errors. The public reads were run again by TCRdb, first through fastp at Q25 and then through MiXCR, and only productive beta chains were kept. Each entry is one CDR3 protein sequence, shown with its most common DNA and genes. The V and J calls were not made by the authors but by TCRdb's processing. This sample comprises around 120 distinct CDR3 sequences, approximately 31% of them detected only once. About 98% of the sample lies in the top ten.

This sequence originates from a pool of human donors with breast cancer or a healthy control (not recorded which). The sample taken for sequencing was CD8+ T cells.

The bases are TGTGCCAGCTACATTGGACAGGGGGCGGGGTGGAACACCGGGGAGCTGTTTTTT. This yields the protein CASYIGQGAGWNTGELFF. Here the chain combines TRBV6-1 and TRBJ2-2; a stretch of 11 junction bases matches TRBD1. As encoded in the germline V gene, CDR1 is MNHNS while CDR2 is SASEGT. The CDR3 has 18 amino acids, counting the end cysteine and phenylalanine. Only CDR3 DNA remains: 54 bases, in frame from the first base. The germline V and J ends show losses of 8 bases and 1 base respectively, and no gene match explains 12 bases of the junction.